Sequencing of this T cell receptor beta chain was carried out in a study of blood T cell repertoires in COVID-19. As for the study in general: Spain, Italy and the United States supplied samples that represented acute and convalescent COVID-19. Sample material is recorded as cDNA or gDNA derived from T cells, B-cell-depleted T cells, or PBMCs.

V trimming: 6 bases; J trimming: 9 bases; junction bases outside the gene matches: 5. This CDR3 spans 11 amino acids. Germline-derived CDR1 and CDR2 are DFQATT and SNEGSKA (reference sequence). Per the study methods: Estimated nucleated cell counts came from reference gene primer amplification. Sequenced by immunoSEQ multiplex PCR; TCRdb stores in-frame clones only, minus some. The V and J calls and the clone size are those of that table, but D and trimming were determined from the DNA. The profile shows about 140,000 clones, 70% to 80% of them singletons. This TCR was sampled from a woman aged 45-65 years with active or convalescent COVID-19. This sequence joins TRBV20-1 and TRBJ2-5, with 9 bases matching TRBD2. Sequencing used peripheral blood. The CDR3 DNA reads TGCAGTGCAGGGACTAGCTTGTCCCAGTACTTC. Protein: CSAGTSLSQYF.